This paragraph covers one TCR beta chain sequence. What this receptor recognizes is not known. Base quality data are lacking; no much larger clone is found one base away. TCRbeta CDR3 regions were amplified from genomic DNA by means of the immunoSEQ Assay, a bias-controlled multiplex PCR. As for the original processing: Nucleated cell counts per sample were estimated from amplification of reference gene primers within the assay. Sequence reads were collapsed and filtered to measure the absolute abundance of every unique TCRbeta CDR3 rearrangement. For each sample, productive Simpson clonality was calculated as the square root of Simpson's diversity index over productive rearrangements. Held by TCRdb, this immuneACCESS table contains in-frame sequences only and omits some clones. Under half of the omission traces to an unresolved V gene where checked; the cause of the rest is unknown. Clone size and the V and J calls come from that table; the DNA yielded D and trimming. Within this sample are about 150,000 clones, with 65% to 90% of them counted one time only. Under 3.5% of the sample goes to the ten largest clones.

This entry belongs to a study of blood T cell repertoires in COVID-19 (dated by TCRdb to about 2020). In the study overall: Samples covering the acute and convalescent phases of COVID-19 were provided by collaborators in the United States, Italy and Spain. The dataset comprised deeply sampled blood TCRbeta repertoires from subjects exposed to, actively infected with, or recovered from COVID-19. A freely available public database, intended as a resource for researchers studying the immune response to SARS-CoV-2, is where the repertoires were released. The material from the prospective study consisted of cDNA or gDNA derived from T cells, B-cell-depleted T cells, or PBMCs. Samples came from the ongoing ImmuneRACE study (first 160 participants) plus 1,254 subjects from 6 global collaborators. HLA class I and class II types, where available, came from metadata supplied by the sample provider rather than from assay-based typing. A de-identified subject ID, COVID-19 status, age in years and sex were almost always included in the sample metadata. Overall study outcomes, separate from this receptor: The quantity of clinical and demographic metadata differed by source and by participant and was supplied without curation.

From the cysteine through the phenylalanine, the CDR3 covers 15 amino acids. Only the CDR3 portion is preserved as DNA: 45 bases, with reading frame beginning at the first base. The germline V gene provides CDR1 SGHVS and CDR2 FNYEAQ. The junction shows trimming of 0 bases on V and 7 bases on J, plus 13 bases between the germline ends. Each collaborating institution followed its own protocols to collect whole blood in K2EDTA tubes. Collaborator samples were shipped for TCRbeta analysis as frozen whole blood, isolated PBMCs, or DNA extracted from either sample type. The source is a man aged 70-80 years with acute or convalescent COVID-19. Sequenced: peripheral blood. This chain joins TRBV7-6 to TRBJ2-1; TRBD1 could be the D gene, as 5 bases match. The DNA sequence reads TGTGCCAGCAGCTTAGCTCACATAGACAGTAATGAGCAGTTCTTC. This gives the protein CASSLAHIDSNEQFF.